The clone carrying this T cell receptor (beta chain) was observed many times. The data stem from a study of T-cell reconstitution after alpha-beta-depleted transplantation in children. Unique molecular identifiers were incorporated into the prepared TCRbeta library. TCRdb passed the PCR reads through MiXCR, listing each CDR3 protein once. This table has about 4,900 distinct CDR3 sequences, roughly 24% appearing once. CDR3 length: 14 amino acids. Per germline, CDR1 SEHNR and CDR2 FQNEAQ (reference sequence). V was shortened by 3 bases and J by 3 bases, with 9 bases between the two germline ends. The chain employs TRBV7-9 and TRBJ2-1, with D perhaps matching TRBD2 (6 bases). The origin of this receptor is a male patient aged 2-15 years who had a stem cell transplant for acute lymphoblastic leukemia, so the T cells may come from the graft donor. Sequences were derived from PBMCs, mostly from graft donor cells, sampled 60 days after TCRalphabeta/CD19-depleted stem cell transplant. CDR3 residues: CASSLEGLYNEQFF. In DNA form, the CDR3 reads TGTGCCAGCAGCTTGGAGGGCCTCTACAATGAGCAGTTCTTC.